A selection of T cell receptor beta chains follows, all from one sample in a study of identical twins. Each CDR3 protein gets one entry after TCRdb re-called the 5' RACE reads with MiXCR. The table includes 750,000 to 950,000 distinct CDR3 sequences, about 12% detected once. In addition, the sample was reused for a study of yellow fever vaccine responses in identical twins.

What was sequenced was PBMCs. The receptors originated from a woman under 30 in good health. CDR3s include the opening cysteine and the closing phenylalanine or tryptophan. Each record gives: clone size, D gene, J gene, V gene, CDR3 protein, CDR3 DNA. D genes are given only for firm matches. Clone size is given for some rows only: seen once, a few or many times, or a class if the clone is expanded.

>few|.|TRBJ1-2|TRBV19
CASSMGGYGYTF
TGTGCCAGTAGTATGGGGGGGTACGGCTACACCTTC
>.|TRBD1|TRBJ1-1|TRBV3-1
CASSRDRGRQNTEAFF
TGTGCCAGCAGCCGGGACAGGGGGCGTCAGAACACTGAAGCTTTCTTT
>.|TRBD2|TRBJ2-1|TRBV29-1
CSVERLAGGSFYNEQFF
TGCAGCGTTGAAAGACTAGCGGGGGGTTCGTTTTACAATGAGCAGTTCTTC
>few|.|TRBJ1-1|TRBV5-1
CASSGPSTGNTEAFF
TGCGCCAGCAGCGGCCCCTCGACAGGGAACACTGAAGCTTTCTTT
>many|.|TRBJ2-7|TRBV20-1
CSALRTPLWEQYF
TGCAGTGCTCTTCGGACCCCCCTTTGGGAGCAGTACTTC
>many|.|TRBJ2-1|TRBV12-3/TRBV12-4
CASSLVGGRHNEQFF
TGTGCCAGCAGTTTAGTCGGGGGCCGGCACAATGAGCAGTTCTTC
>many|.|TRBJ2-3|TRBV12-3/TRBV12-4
CASRVSSTDTQYF
TGTGCCAGCAGAGTGAGCAGTACAGATACGCAGTATTTT
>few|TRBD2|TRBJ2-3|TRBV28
CASSTLAGLSDTQYF
TGTGCCAGCAGCACACTAGCGGGGCTCTCAGATACGCAGTATTTT
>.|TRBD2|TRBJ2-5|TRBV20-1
CSARSGGLETQYF
TGCAGTGCTAGATCGGGGGGGCTGGAGACCCAGTACTTC
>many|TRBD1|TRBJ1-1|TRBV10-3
CAIRQDRDNEAFF
TGTGCCATCAGGCAGGACAGGGACAATGAAGCTTTCTTT